This TCR beta chain was identified in a study of shared clonotypes between healthy human individuals. Per the germline V gene, CDR1 is WSHSY and CDR2 is SAAADI. The CDR3 extends over 13 amino acids. The trim removed 9 bases at V and 7 bases at J, leaving 6 bases unmatched. Study-level results: Despite large depth, rarefaction showed incomplete sorted-subset sequencing.

Method: immunoSEQ multiplex PCR; TCRdb's copy keeps in-frame clones and lacks some. The sample lists about 330,000 clones, under 80% occurring once. Turning to this clone: The antigen is undetermined.

The sequence was collected from a man younger than 45 in good health. This chain uses TRBV10-2 with TRBJ1-2, with TRBD1 matching over 12 bases. Sample: memory CD4+ T cells sorted from blood. Noted subset: CD45RA-negative fraction. CDR3 loop: CASSGTGGSGYTF. The CDR3 DNA sequence: TGCGCCAGTTCCGGGACAGGGGGCAGTGGCTACACCTTC.